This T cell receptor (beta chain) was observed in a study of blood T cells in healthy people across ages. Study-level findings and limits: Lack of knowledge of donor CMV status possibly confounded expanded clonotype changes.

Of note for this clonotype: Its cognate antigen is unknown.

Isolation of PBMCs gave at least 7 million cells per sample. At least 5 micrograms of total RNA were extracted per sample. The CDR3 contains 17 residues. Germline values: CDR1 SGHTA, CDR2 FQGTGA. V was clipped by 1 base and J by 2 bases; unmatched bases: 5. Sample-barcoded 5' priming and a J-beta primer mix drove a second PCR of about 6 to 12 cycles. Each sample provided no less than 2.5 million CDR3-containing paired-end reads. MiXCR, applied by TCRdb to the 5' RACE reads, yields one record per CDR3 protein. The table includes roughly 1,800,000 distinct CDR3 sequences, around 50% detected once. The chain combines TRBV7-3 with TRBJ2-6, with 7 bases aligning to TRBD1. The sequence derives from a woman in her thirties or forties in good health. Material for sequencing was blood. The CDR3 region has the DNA TGTGCCAGCAGCTTAATACCGACAGGGACTGGGGCCAACGTCCTGACTTTC. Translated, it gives CASSLIPTGTGANVLTF.